Here is one T cell receptor (beta chain) with its context. Antigen specificity is unknown. This record comes from a study of neoadjuvant anti-PD-1 for oral cavity cancer. The study, taken as a whole, reports: Treg/Th17 ratio rose with pretreatment blood and fell with post-treatment tumor TCRbeta clonality.

The CDR3 runs to 15 residues. V shed 0 bases and J shed 4 bases, with 11 bases lying between them. Germline V CDR1 and CDR2: SGHRS, YFSETQ. PBMC libraries mostly used approximately 0.5 ug of input genomic DNA, with six replicates per sample. Generated by immunoSEQ multiplex PCR, the TCRdb table keeps only in-frame clones and is missing some. Of more than 8,500 clones in the sample, approximately 64% were seen once. As to time point: after neoadjuvant nivolumab, at surgical resection. Patients were newly diagnosed with stage II-IVA oral cavity squamous cell carcinoma without prior systemic or radiation treatment. Analysis of PBMCs was direct, with no culture step.

The gene calls are TRBV5-1 and TRBJ1-3; no clear D. The TCR originated in a person aged 35 to 85 with oral cavity squamous cell carcinoma. Here the sequenced sample was PBMCs, taken after nivolumab (anti-PD-1) treatment. CDR3 DNA: TGCGCCAGCAGCTTGGCCTTAGGTATGGGAAACACCATATATTTT. This encodes CASSLALGMGNTIYF.